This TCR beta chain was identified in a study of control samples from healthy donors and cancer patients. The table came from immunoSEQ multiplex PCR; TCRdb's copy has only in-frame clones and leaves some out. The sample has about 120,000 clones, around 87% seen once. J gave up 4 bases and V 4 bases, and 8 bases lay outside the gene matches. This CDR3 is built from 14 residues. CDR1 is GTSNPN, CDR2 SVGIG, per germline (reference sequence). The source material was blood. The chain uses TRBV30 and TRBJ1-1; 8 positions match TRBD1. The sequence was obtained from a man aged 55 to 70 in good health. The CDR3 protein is CAWTRQGSGTEAFF. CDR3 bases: TGTGCCTGGACCCGACAGGGGTCTGGCACTGAAGCTTTCTTT.